The next 32 T cell receptor beta chains were all read from a single sample in a study of cytomegalovirus exposure and HLA in healthy donors. The PCR contained 60 Vbeta and 13 Jbeta primers. Assay used: immunoSEQ multiplex PCR; TCRdb lists only in-frame clones, some missing. The sample features roughly 88,000 clones, with about 16% in its top ten. Sample: PBMCs. The receptor set was obtained from a man in his fifties in good health and CMV-seropositive.

CDR3 protein: CAWSVGGGHSGNTIYF. CDR3 nucleotide sequence: TGTGCCTGGAGTGTTGGTGGGGGCCACTCTGGAAACACCATATATTTT. The chain couples TRBV30 to TRBJ1-3, with a weak D call TRBD1 (6 bases). V gave up 0 bases and J gave up 0 bases, with 12 bases separating them. Germline-derived CDR1 and CDR2 are GTSNPN and SVGIG (reference sequence). The CDR3 extends over 16 amino acids.

J is TRBJ1-1 and V is TRBV4-1; tentative D call: TRBD1 (5 bases). This CDR3 is built from 14 residues. Germline V gene lookup returns CDR1 MGHRA and CDR2 YSYEKL. V was pared by 4 bases and J by 6 bases, with 15 bases between. CDR3 region: CASSPRGSYPEAFF. The CDR3 DNA reads TGCGCCAGCAGCCCAAGGGGTTCGTACCCTGAAGCTTTCTTT.

Concerning this clone itself: Other DNA sequences in the same sample also yield this CDR3. This sequence joins TRBV5-1 and TRBJ1-2; D gene uncertain. V was pared by 0 bases and J by 4 bases, with 7 bases between. The CDR3 runs 13 residues. Germline V gives CDR1 SGHRS, CDR2 YFSETQ. CDR3 region: CASSLEQSYGYTF. For the CDR3, the DNA is TGCGCCAGCAGCTTGGAACAGTCCTATGGCTACACCTTC. The whole variable domain, filled in from reference TRBV5-1 and TRBJ1-2, reads KAGVTQTPRYLIKTRGQQVTLSCSPISGHRSVSWYQQTPGQGLQFLFEYFSETQRNKGNFPGRFSGRQFSNSRSEMNVSTLELGDSALYLCASSLEQSYGYTFGSGTRLTVV.

The chain is built from TRBV7-9 and TRBJ2-7, with 9 bases fitting TRBD1. The V gene end was trimmed by 5 bases and the J gene end by 3 bases; junction bases not matched to a gene: 8. CDR3 length: 15 amino acids. Germline CDR1 reads SEHNR; CDR2 reads FQNEAQ (reference sequence). In nucleotides, the CDR3 is TGTGCCAGCAGCACTCCTCGGGACAGGGACTACGAGCAGTACTTC. This codes for CASSTPRDRDYEQYF.

CDR3: CASSAPDRGPEAFF. For the CDR3, the DNA is TGTGCCAGCAGTGCTCCGGACAGGGGGCCTGAAGCTTTCTTT. The rearrangement uses TRBV2 and TRBJ1-1, with TRBD1 matching over 11 bases. CDR3 length: 14 amino acids. Germline lookup yields CDR1 SNHLY and CDR2 FYNNEI. V trimming: 4 bases; J trimming: 6 bases; junction bases outside the gene matches: 4.

The chain is built from TRBV7-6 and TRBJ1-1, with no clear D. CDR1 and CDR2 (germline): SGHVS, FNYEAQ. Deletions cut 10 bases from V and 7 bases from J, with 13 bases between. The CDR3 runs to 11 residues. The CDR3: CATRASREAFF. In DNA form, the CDR3 reads TGTGCCACCCGAGCCTCCCGTGAAGCTTTCTTT.

This rearrangement joins TRBV30 to TRBJ2-7, with TRBD1 matching over 7 bases. This CDR3 is 13 amino acids long. J was trimmed by 3 bases and V by 8 bases; bases with no gene match: 10. Germline V CDR1 and CDR2: GTSNPN, SVGIG (reference sequence). CDR3 loop: CAGDRDSYYEQYF. CDR3 nucleotides: TGTGCCGGAGATAGGGACAGCTACTACGAGCAGTACTTC.

The chain carries TRBV5-4 and TRBJ2-5; D is undetermined. Germline CDR1 is SGHNT and CDR2 is YYREEE (reference sequence). This CDR3 spans 14 amino acids. V was clipped by 4 bases and J by 1 base, with 11 bases between them. This CDR3 reads CASSHPQTQETQYF. In DNA form, the CDR3 reads TGTGCCAGCAGCCACCCACAAACCCAAGAGACCCAGTACTTC.

V and J are TRBV18 and TRBJ2-1, with 11 bases that match TRBD2. This CDR3 region has 15 residues. CDR1 and CDR2 (germline): KGHSH, LQKENI. The trim removed 3 bases at V and 5 bases at J, leaving 3 bases unmatched. The CDR3 sequence: CASSPGTSGNNEQFF. The CDR3, as DNA: TGTGCCAGCTCACCCGGGACTAGCGGCAACAATGAGCAGTTCTTC.

J is TRBJ2-1 and V is TRBV19, with D possibly TRBD1 on 5 matching bases. Germline V CDR1 and CDR2: LNHDA, SQIVND (reference sequence). With 7 bases removed from V and 7 bases from J, the gap between germline ends came to 11 bases. The CDR3 runs to 12 residues. The CDR3 nucleotides read TGTGCCAGTATGACAGCCCGAAATGAGCAGTTCTTC. It is translated as CASMTARNEQFF.

The J gene is TRBJ2-1, the V gene TRBV7-9, with D tentatively TRBD1 (6 bases). From germline, CDR1 is SEHNR and CDR2 FQNEAQ (reference sequence). The CDR3 extends over 14 amino acids. V shed 5 bases and J shed 8 bases, with 16 bases lying between them. DNA of the CDR3: TGTGCCAGCAGCCCGGGACACCTAACGGATGAGCAGTTCTTC. As protein: CASSPGHLTDEQFF.

On this clone: An end of the junction differs from the germline gene, which may be a read error. The V call is TRBV7-7, the J call TRBJ2-2, with TRBD2 identical over 8 bases. There are 13 residues in the CDR3. Looked up from germline, CDR1 is SSHAT and CDR2 is FNYEAQ (reference sequence). The chain's CDR3 is CASSLGTSGELFF. Here the CDR3 DNA reads TGTGCTAGCAGCTTAGGGACTAGCGGGGAGCTGTTTTTT.

V is TRBV7-9 and J is TRBJ1-2; TRBD1 matches 8 bases. The V segment lost 5 bases and the J segment 8 bases; nucleotides outside the gene matches: 10. The CDR3 is 14 residues long. The germline gives CDR1 SEHNR, CDR2 FQNEAQ (reference sequence). CDR3 sequence: CASSRGAGGEGYTF. In DNA, the CDR3 is TGTGCCAGCAGCCGTGGGGCAGGGGGCGAAGGCTACACCTTC. Looking up the rest from reference TRBV7-9 and TRBJ1-2 gives the full variable domain: DTGVSQNPRHKITKRGQNVTFRCDPISEHNRLYWYRQTLGQGPEFLTYFQNEAQLEKSRLLSDRFSAERPKGSFSTLEIQRTEQGDSAMYLCASSRGAGGEGYTFGSGTRLTVV.

V gene TRBV30 combines with J gene TRBJ2-7, with TRBD2 identical over 7 bases. V shed 2 bases and J 0 bases; nucleotides not matched to a gene: 4. The germline CDR1 and CDR2 sequences are GTSNPN and SVGIG (reference sequence). This CDR3 contains 14 residues. CDR3 amino acids: CAWSTTSCSYEQYV. The CDR3 bases are TGTGCCTGGAGTACGACTAGCTGCTCCTACGAGCAGTACGTC.

This CDR3 is CASSGGLAGETQYF. In nucleotides, the CDR3 is TGTGCCAGCAGCGGAGGACTAGCGGGAGAGACCCAGTACTTC. The chain uses TRBV9 and TRBJ2-5; 11 bases align to TRBD2. V lost 3 bases and J lost 4; bases outside the gene matches: 2. Per germline, CDR1 SGDLS and CDR2 YYNGEE. CDR3 size: 14 residues.

V and J are TRBV10-2 and TRBJ2-3, with D unresolved. This CDR3 spans 15 amino acids. Trimming pared 3 bases from V and 2 bases from J, leaving 12 bases between. Per the germline V gene, CDR1 is WSHSY and CDR2 is SAAADI. The CDR3 bases are TGCGCCAGCAGTGACGAACAGACCTACACAGATACGCAGTATTTT. Translation gives CASSDEQTYTDTQYF.

V and J are TRBV4-1 and TRBJ1-2; TRBD1 agrees at 10 bases. The V gene end was trimmed by 4 bases and the J gene end by 0 bases; junction bases not matched to a gene: 5. The CDR3 runs 16 residues. From germline, CDR1 is MGHRA and CDR2 YSYEKL. The CDR3 loop reads CASSPRDRGANYGYTF. The CDR3 coding sequence is TGCGCCAGCAGCCCCCGGGACAGGGGAGCTAACTATGGCTACACCTTC.

The rearrangement joins TRBV19 to TRBJ2-3; 10 nucleotides align to TRBD2. This CDR3 has 16 amino acids. CDR1 and CDR2 from the germline V gene are LNHDA and SQIVND (reference sequence). V lost 4 bases to trimming and J lost 2 bases; unmatched junction nucleotides: 6. The CDR3 sequence: CASSTPLAGHTDTQYF. In DNA form, the CDR3 reads TGTGCCAGTAGTACGCCACTAGCGGGACACACAGATACGCAGTATTTT.

The chain is built from TRBV5-4 and TRBJ1-2; 7 nucleotides align to TRBD1. The CDR3 runs to 13 residues. V lost 7 bases to trimming and J lost 5 bases; unmatched junction nucleotides: 8. The germline V gene has CDR1 SGHNT and CDR2 YYREEE (reference sequence). In DNA, the CDR3 is TGTGCCAGCTTCGTAGACAGGGAGTATGGCTACACCTTC. This codes for CASFVDREYGYTF.

V gene TRBV5-5 combines with J gene TRBJ2-6; 10 bases fit TRBD2. This CDR3 is built from 16 residues. CDR1 is SGHKS, CDR2 YYEKEE, per germline (reference sequence). The V and J ends lost 4 bases and 2 bases, in that order; junction bases with no gene match: 3. CDR3 protein: CASSPGTSAGANVLTF. The CDR3 DNA reads as TGTGCCAGCAGCCCGGGGACTAGCGCTGGGGCCAACGTCCTGACTTTC.

The CDR3 sequence is CASASGQIYGYTF. The CDR3 DNA follows: TGTGCCAGCGCCTCAGGGCAAATCTATGGCTACACCTTC. The chain combines TRBV27 with TRBJ1-2; maybe TRBD1 (5 bases). V was shortened by 8 bases and J by 4 bases, with 14 bases between the two germline ends. Per germline, CDR1 MNHEY and CDR2 SMNVEV (reference sequence). CDR3 length: 13 amino acids.

The V and J genes are TRBV7-9 and TRBJ2-1; 10 bases fit TRBD2. Trimming took 5 bases from V and 9 from J; bases not matched to a gene: 10. The CDR3 extends over 15 amino acids. From germline, CDR1 is SEHNR and CDR2 FQNEAQ (reference sequence). CDR3 bases: TGTGCCAGCAGCCCCAGCGGGAGGGGAATAAGTGAGCAGTTCTTC. Amino acid sequence: CASSPSGRGISEQFF.

This sequence joins TRBV27 and TRBJ2-1, with TRBD2 identical over 8 bases. Per germline, CDR1 MNHEY and CDR2 SMNVEV (reference sequence). V lost 11 bases and J lost 9; bases outside the gene matches: 6. CDR3 length equals 11 residues. This CDR3 is CASSAGGEQFF. The CDR3 bases are TGTGCCTCCTCGGCGGGAGGTGAGCAGTTCTTC.

The chain has TRBV11-3 and TRBJ2-5, with a weak D call TRBD2 (5 bases). V dropped 0 bases and J dropped 6 bases, with 14 bases sitting between them. The CDR3 has 15 residues. Per germline, CDR1 SGHNT and CDR2 YENEEA. The CDR3 reads CASSLDRGGMKTQYF. The DNA for the CDR3 is TGTGCCAGCAGCTTAGATCGGGGTGGGATGAAGACCCAGTACTTC.

This sequence joins TRBV4-3 and TRBJ2-7, with TRBD1 identical over 9 bases. V trimming: 8 bases; J trimming: 6 bases; junction bases outside the gene matches: 11. This CDR3 is 14 amino acids long. Germline V lookup: CDR1 LGHNA, CDR2 YSLEER. The CDR3 DNA follows: TGCGCCAGCGCCCACTGGGACAGGGCAAGCGAGCAGTACTTC. It specifies CASAHWDRASEQYF.

The chain has TRBV30 and TRBJ2-7; TRBD2 matches at 7 bases. V shed 3 bases and J 3 bases; nucleotides not matched to a gene: 5. The germline V gene encodes CDR1 GTSNPN and CDR2 SVGIG (reference sequence). This CDR3 comprises 13 residues. CDR3: CAWRPRTSYEQYF. The CDR3, as DNA: TGTGCCTGGAGGCCGAGGACTAGCTACGAGCAGTACTTC.

The chain recombines TRBV9 with TRBJ2-3; 11 positions agree with TRBD2. V lost 0 bases, J lost 6 bases, and 6 bases stayed unmatched. The CDR3 has 16 amino acids. Germline lookup yields CDR1 SGDLS and CDR2 YYNGEE. CDR3 protein: CASSVGVAGGRDTQYF. For the CDR3, the DNA is TGTGCCAGCAGCGTAGGGGTAGCGGGAGGGCGGGATACGCAGTATTTT.

The chain employs TRBV7-2 and TRBJ1-2; the match to TRBD1 covers 7 bases. Germline lookup yields CDR1 SGHTA and CDR2 FQGNSA. V lost 1 base and J lost 4; bases outside the gene matches: 3. The CDR3 contains 14 residues. CDR3 residues: CASSLVRDSYGYTF. CDR3 DNA sequence: TGTGCCAGCAGCTTAGTGAGGGACAGCTATGGCTACACCTTC.

The V and J genes are TRBV27 and TRBJ1-4, with TRBD1 matching 8 bases. Trimming removed 8 bases from V and 2 bases from J; junction bases left unmatched: 7. Germline V gene sequence: CDR1 MNHEY, CDR2 SMNVEV (reference sequence). The CDR3 is made up of 15 amino acids. The CDR3 sequence: CASRLNRGTNEKLFF. In nucleotides, the CDR3 is TGTGCCAGCCGATTGAACAGGGGGACTAATGAAAAACTGTTTTTT.

This rearrangement joins TRBV5-1 to TRBJ2-5; D is ambiguous. CDR3 length: 14 residues. The V and J ends lost 1 base and 0 bases respectively, with 7 bases between them. The germline V gene has CDR1 SGHRS and CDR2 YFSETQ. Here the CDR3 reads CASSLNADQETQYF. Here the CDR3 DNA reads TGCGCCAGCAGCTTGAATGCAGACCAAGAGACCCAGTACTTC.

The rearrangement links TRBV7-9 to TRBJ1-2; D gene ambiguous. Germline lookup yields CDR1 SEHNR and CDR2 FQNEAQ (reference sequence). V was shortened by 3 bases and J by 3 bases, with 5 bases between the two germline ends. This CDR3 is 12 amino acids long. The CDR3 reads CASSFPDYGYTF. The CDR3 bases are TGTGCCAGCAGCTTCCCAGACTATGGCTACACCTTC.

This sequence joins TRBV14 and TRBJ1-2, with unresolved D. Trimming took off 2 bases at V and 2 bases at J, with 6 bases between the two ends. Looked up from germline, CDR1 is SGHDN and CDR2 is FVKESK. The length of the CDR3 is 13 residues. CDR3 loop: CASSQQNNYGYTF. The CDR3 region has the DNA TGTGCCAGCAGCCAACAGAACAACTATGGCTACACCTTC.